This TCR beta chain was captured by sequencing in a study of response to subunit inactivated influenza vaccine (dated by TCRdb to the late 2010s). Context from the whole study: Deep quantitative profiling of the T cell receptor repertoire was used in the study to follow responses to a trivalent subunit inactivated influenza vaccine.

A few counts support this clonotype. The specificity of this receptor is unknown. One base away there is no much larger clone; base qualities are not given. Study-wide conclusions, independent of this receptor: The authors suggested that each seasonal influenza vaccination may recruit only a limited number of new T cells.

Reading the germline V gene gives CDR1 SGHDN and CDR2 FVKESK. The CDR3 covers 16 residues, taking in both the cysteine and the phenylalanine. The entry retains the CDR3 DNA only, 48 bases that are in frame from base 1. V lost 6 bases and J lost 4 bases, and the count of bases not matched to a germline gene is 12. Libraries came from RT-PCR. Sequencing took place on an Illumina HiSeq 2500. TCRdb passed the public sequencing reads through fastp at Q25 and MiXCR, retaining productive beta sequences. One record per CDR3 amino acid sequence lists the most common genes and DNA. This sample comprises fewer than 750,000 distinct CDR3 sequences, approximately 15% of them detected only once. More than 9.5% of the sample comes from the top ten.

The clonotype comes from a middle-aged man who received an inactivated influenza vaccine. Donor details come from another sample of the same person, matched by shared clones. The material was PBMCs from blood, obtained 12 days after vaccination. The rearrangement combines TRBV14 with TRBJ1-1; 9 bases in the middle match TRBD1. The bases read TGTGCCAGCAGTGGGACAGGGTTCATCTCGGCCACTGAAGCTTTCTTT. This yields the protein CASSGTGFISATEAFF.